The clone carrying this T cell receptor (beta chain) has ten or more counts. What it recognizes is unknown. The record originates from a study of breast tumors, draining lymph nodes, adjacent tissues. Broader study findings: Compared with lymph nodes, tumors were less diverse; compared with nontumor tissue, more. The lymph node origin of tumor T cells was framed as consistent with a hypothesis, not demonstrated. Findings are consistent with lymph node origin and intratumoral expansion of most tumor T cells.

Using its own MiXCR run on the multiplex PCR reads, TCRdb lists one record per CDR3 protein. The data contain some 150,000 distinct CDR3 sequences, under 25% of them singletons. Samples came from axillary lymph nodes draining the breast cancer. The sequence was collected from a female donor with breast cancer. Some clones in this sample may be carry-over from other donors' samples. The sequenced sample consisted of axillary lymph node tissue.

CDR3 bases: TGCGCCAGCCATTGTAAGCGGGAGATACCGGTCGAGCAGTACTTC. Encoded protein: CASHCKREIPVEQYF. The V call is TRBV10-1, the J call TRBJ2-7; TRBD2 agrees at 8 bases. The CDR3 runs to 15 residues. With V trimmed by 8 bases and J by 6 bases, 15 bases remained unmatched. Germline assignment: CDR1 WNHNN and CDR2 SYGVQD (reference sequence).